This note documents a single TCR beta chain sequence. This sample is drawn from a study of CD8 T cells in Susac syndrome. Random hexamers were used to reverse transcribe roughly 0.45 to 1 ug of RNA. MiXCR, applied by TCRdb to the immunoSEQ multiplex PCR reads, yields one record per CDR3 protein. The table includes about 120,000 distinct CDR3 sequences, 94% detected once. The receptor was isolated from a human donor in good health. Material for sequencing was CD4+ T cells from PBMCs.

CDR3 DNA: TGTGCCAGCAGTGAACAGGGGCTGGAGAACACTGAAGCTTTCTTT. Amino acid sequence: CASSEQGLENTEAFF. The chain has TRBV2 and TRBJ1-1; perhaps TRBD1 as D (6 bases). Deletions cut 2 bases from V and 1 base from J, with 11 bases between. Germline V CDR1 and CDR2: SNHLY, FYNNEI. CDR3 length equals 15 residues.